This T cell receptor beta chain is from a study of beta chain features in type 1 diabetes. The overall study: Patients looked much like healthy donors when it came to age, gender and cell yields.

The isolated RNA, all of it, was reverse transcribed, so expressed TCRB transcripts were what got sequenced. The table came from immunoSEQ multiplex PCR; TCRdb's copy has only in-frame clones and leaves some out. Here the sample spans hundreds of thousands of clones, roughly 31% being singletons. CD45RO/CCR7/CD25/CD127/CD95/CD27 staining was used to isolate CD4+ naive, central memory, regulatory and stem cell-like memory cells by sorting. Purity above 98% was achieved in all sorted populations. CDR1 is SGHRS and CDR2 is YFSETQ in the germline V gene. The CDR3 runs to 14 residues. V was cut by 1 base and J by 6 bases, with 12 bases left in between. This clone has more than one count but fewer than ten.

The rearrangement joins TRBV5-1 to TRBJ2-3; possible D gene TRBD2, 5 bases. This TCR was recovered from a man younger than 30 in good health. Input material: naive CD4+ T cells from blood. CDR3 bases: TGCGCCAGCAGCTTGACATACCCGGGGGATACGCAGTATTTT. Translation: CASSLTYPGDTQYF.